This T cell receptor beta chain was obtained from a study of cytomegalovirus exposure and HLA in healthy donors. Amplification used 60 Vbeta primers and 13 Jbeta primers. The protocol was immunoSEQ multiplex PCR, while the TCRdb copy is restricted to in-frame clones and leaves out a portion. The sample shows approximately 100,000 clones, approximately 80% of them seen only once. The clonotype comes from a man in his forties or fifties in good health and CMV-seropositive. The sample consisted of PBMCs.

The CDR3 bases are TGTGCCAGCAGTGGGCTCGGGACAGTCTTCGACCAGCCCCAGCATTTT. This sequence encodes CASSGLGTVFDQPQHF. V is TRBV28 and J is TRBJ1-5, with 7 bases identical to TRBD1. The CDR3 length is 16 residues. CDR1 and CDR2 from the germline V gene are MDHEN and SYDVKM. Trimming took 5 bases from V and 7 from J; bases not matched to a gene: 14.